Sequencing of this T cell receptor (beta chain) was carried out in a study of shared clonotypes between healthy human individuals. Study context: Each donor's CD4 naive and CD4 memory cells filled three plates apiece, CD8 naive two, and CD8 memory one.

A note on this clone: One junction end disagrees with the germline gene, perhaps due to a read error.

Some clones are missing from TCRdb's copy, which holds only in-frame ones; the method was immunoSEQ multiplex PCR. The data show about 1.9 million clones, just under 95% seen once. Terminally differentiated effector memory CD45RA+ cells were left out of the naive CD8 fraction, which was CD45RO-negative and positively selected for CCR7. Sequenced sample: naive CD8+ T cells from PBMCs. The TCR sequence derives from a man aged 18-30 years in good health. Some clones in this sample may be carry-over from other donors' samples.

DNA of the CDR3: TGCAGCGCTGAATGGGGCCCCGGCCAGCCCCAGCATTTT. Translated: CSAEWGPGQPQHF. The chain carries TRBV29-1 and TRBJ1-5; the D gene is possibly TRBD1 (5 bases). The CDR3 spans 13 residues. Germline V gene sequence: CDR1 SQVTM, CDR2 ANQGSEA.